The 31 T cell receptor beta chains below come from one sample, sequenced in a study of T cell repertoires in cytomegalovirus infection (dated by TCRdb to the late 2010s). These reads were obtained on an Illumina HiSeq 1500. Using fastp at Q25 and MiXCR, TCRdb reprocessed the public reads and kept productive beta chains. Each entry is one CDR3 protein sequence, shown with its most common DNA and genes. Present in this sample are about 300,000 distinct CDR3 sequences, about a tenth of which were seen just once. The ten largest make up around 2.5% of the sample. The source material was PBMCs. The origin of the receptors is a human donor in good health (CMV status not recorded). Some clones in this sample may be carry-over from other donors' samples.

There are many counts of this clonotype. CDR3 in amino acids: CASSLAYNRANSPLHF. DNA of the CDR3: TGTGCCAGCAGCTTAGCCTATAACCGGGCCAATTCACCCCTCCACTTT. This chain uses TRBV7-2 with TRBJ1-6; D unresolved. Trimming left V 0 bases short and J 7 bases short, with 13 bases between. The CDR3 runs to 16 residues. Germline V gene lookup returns CDR1 SGHTA and CDR2 FQGNSA.

The chain uses TRBV18 and TRBJ1-1; D ambiguous. Germline CDR1 is KGHSH and CDR2 is LQKENI. The CDR3 has 16 residues. With 2 bases removed from V and 0 bases from J, the gap between germline ends came to 13 bases. The CDR3 DNA reads TGTGCCAGCTCACCAATACGGTCCCCGGTGAACACTGAAGCTTTCTTT. Its translation is CASSPIRSPVNTEAFF.

This clonotype was detected ten times or more. This sequence joins TRBV7-6 and TRBJ1-1; 7 positions agree with TRBD1. V shed 2 bases and J 3 bases; nucleotides not matched to a gene: 12. Per the germline V gene, CDR1 is SGHVS and CDR2 is FNYEAQ. The CDR3 covers 17 residues. The CDR3 region is CASSLRQRGLVDTEAFF. The DNA of the CDR3 is TGTGCCAGCAGCTTACGACAAAGGGGGCTAGTGGACACTGAAGCTTTCTTT.

V and J are TRBV2 and TRBJ2-7; a weak D match, TRBD2 (6 bases). Trimming took 5 bases from V and 6 from J, leaving 14 bases between them. Per the germline V gene, CDR1 is SNHLY and CDR2 is FYNNEI. This CDR3 is built from 13 residues. The CDR3 DNA sequence: TGTGCCAGCAGTTCCGGCGGGGAGGTCGAGCAGTACGTC. It encodes CASSSGGEVEQYV.

In its sample, this clonotype was seen many times. This sequence joins TRBV7-8 and TRBJ2-5; 12 bases line up with TRBD1. Germline V gene data show CDR1 as SGHVS and CDR2 as FQNEAQ. This CDR3 contains 16 residues. J lost 5 bases, V lost 5 bases, and 9 bases had no gene match. CDR3 bases: TGTGCCAGCAGCGTCCGGGACAGGGGGCGGTTGGAGACCCAGTACTTC. Protein product: CASSVRDRGRLETQYF.

The sample holds a few counts of this clonotype. V usage is TRBV25-1 and J usage is TRBJ1-2; tentatively, D is TRBD1 (5 bases). The V end was cut by 6 bases, the J end by 3 bases, with 11 bases between. This CDR3 is 13 amino acids long. From germline, CDR1 is MGHDK and CDR2 SYGVNS. The CDR3 DNA follows: TGTGCCAGCAGCCTGGACACGTACTATGGCTACACCTTC. Its translation: CASSLDTYYGYTF.

In the case of this clonotype: Possible read error: a much larger clone is one base away. This rearrangement joins TRBV20-1 to TRBJ2-3; 15 nucleotides align to TRBD2. This CDR3 has 14 residues. The germline gives CDR1 DFQATT, CDR2 SNEGSKA (reference sequence). The CDR3 region has the DNA TGCAGTGCTGACGGACTAGCGGGGGGGGATATGCAGTATTTT. Protein product: CSADGLAGGDMQYF.

Many counts were recorded for this clonotype. The rearrangement links TRBV7-6 to TRBJ2-5; 8 nucleotides match TRBD1. Germline V gene lookup returns CDR1 SGHVS and CDR2 FNYEAQ. Losses at the gene ends were 5 bases for V and 0 bases for J; bases not matched to a gene: 8. This CDR3 is built from 16 residues. The CDR3 reads CASSAFRTGNQETQYF. The CDR3 region has the DNA TGTGCCAGCAGCGCCTTCAGGACAGGGAACCAAGAGACCCAGTACTTC.

Ten or more counts support this clonotype. The rearrangement links TRBV9 to TRBJ2-2; D tentatively fits TRBD1 or TRBD2 (5 bases each). This CDR3 is built from 15 residues. Trimming pared 2 bases from V and 2 bases from J, leaving 10 bases between. Germline V gene data show CDR1 as SGDLS and CDR2 as YYNGEE. In DNA form, the CDR3 reads TGTGCCAGCAGCGTCGGGACGGCAAACACCGGGGAGCTGTTTTTT. Translating it yields CASSVGTANTGELFF. Together with reference TRBV9 and TRBJ2-2, the CDR3 gives the full variable domain: DSGVTQTPKHLITATGQRVTLRCSPRSGDLSVYWYQQSLDQGLQFLIQYYNGEERAKGNILERFSAQQFPDLHSELNLSSLELGDSALYFCASSVGTANTGELFFGEGSRLTVL.

This clonotype was recorded at least ten times. The chain carries TRBV27 and TRBJ1-1; 10 positions agree with TRBD1. The CDR3 is 13 amino acids. The V gene end was trimmed by 6 bases and the J gene end by 4 bases; junction bases not matched to a gene: 2. Per the germline V gene, CDR1 is MNHEY and CDR2 is SMNVEV (reference sequence). The DNA for the CDR3 is TGTGCCAGCAGCTGGGACAGGGGCACTGAAGCTTTCTTT. Protein: CASSWDRGTEAFF.

The sample holds many counts of this clonotype. This chain links TRBV7-6 with TRBJ1-1; 9 bases fit TRBD1. Germline CDR1 is SGHVS and CDR2 is FNYEAQ. V shed 4 bases and J 7 bases; nucleotides not matched to a gene: 4. This CDR3 is built from 13 residues. The CDR3 reads CASSWGQGGEAFF. The CDR3 DNA follows: TGTGCCAGCAGCTGGGGACAGGGCGGTGAAGCTTTCTTT. Drawing the rest from reference TRBV7-6 and TRBJ1-1, the complete variable domain is GAGVSQSPRYKVTKRGQDVALRCDPISGHVSLYWYRQALGQGPEFLTYFNYEAQQDKSGLPNDRFSAERPEGSISTLTIQRTEQRDSAMYRCASSWGQGGEAFFGQGTRLTVV.

At least ten counts were recorded for this clonotype. The J gene is TRBJ1-5, the V gene TRBV7-9; D is uncertain. Deletions cut 1 base from V and 4 bases from J, with 14 bases between. This CDR3 has 16 residues. Germline-derived CDR1 and CDR2 are SEHNR and FQNEAQ (reference sequence). Here the CDR3 reads CASSLEGGSGNQPQHF. DNA of the CDR3: TGTGCCAGCAGCTTAGAAGGAGGGTCCGGGAATCAGCCCCAGCATTTT.

The rearrangement links TRBV19 to TRBJ1-1, with 11 bases aligning to TRBD1. This CDR3 is 16 amino acids long. V gave up 8 bases and J gave up 3 bases; unmatched junction bases: 11. Germline assignment: CDR1 LNHDA and CDR2 SQIVND (reference sequence). The CDR3 region has the DNA TGTGCCAGTCAAACGGACAGGGGGCACCTTGACACTGAAGCTTTCTTT. Amino acid sequence: CASQTDRGHLDTEAFF.

In this sample, this clonotype turned up many times. The rearrangement joins TRBV6-2 or TRBV6-3 to TRBJ1-5, with 7 bases fitting TRBD1. V was pared by 10 bases and J by 1 base, with 16 bases of the junction left unmatched. The CDR3 has 17 residues. From germline, CDR1 is MNHEY and CDR2 SVGEGT. CDR3: CATSGRQGPISNQPQHF. CDR3 coding DNA: TGTGCCACCTCAGGGCGACAGGGACCCATCAGCAATCAGCCCCAGCATTTT.

This chain connects TRBV28 to TRBJ1-2; D might be TRBD1 (5 bases). V was cut by 11 bases and J by 4 bases, with 17 bases left in between. The CDR3 consists of 13 residues. Germline values: CDR1 MDHEN, CDR2 SYDVKM. The CDR3 reads CALRDRETYGYTF. The CDR3 region has the DNA TGTGCCCTCCGGGACCGAGAGACCTATGGCTACACCTTC.

This clonotype has ten or more counts. This chain links TRBV7-2 with TRBJ1-1; no reliable D call. CDR1 SGHTA and CDR2 FQGNSA come from the germline V gene. V was pared by 6 bases and J by 0 bases, with 14 bases between. The CDR3 runs to 15 residues. The CDR3 spells CASRQHHFMNTEAFF. DNA of the CDR3: TGTGCCAGCAGGCAGCATCACTTCATGAACACTGAAGCTTTCTTT.

With regard to this clonotype: A read error may be the cause here, since a much bigger clone is one base away. This sequence joins TRBV6-1 and TRBJ2-1; no firm D call. Trimming shortened V by 5 bases and J by 13 bases, and 15 bases separated the two germline ends. The germline CDR1 and CDR2 sequences are MNHNS and SASEGT. CDR3 length equals 12 residues. Here the CDR3 reads CASSYGKGHQFF. The CDR3 nucleotides are TGTGCCAGCAGTTACGGCAAGGGCCACCAGTTCTTC.

This clonotype was detected many times. The chain uses TRBV19 and TRBJ1-1; TRBD1 might be the D (6 bases). V gave up 4 bases and J gave up 1 base, with 10 bases separating them. CDR3 length equals 14 residues. Germline CDR1 and CDR2: LNHDA and SQIVND (reference sequence). CDR3 sequence reads: CASSKDSSNTEAFF. DNA for the CDR3: TGTGCCAGTAGTAAGGACAGCTCGAACACTGAAGCTTTCTTT.

This chain links TRBV4-2 with TRBJ2-3, with 12 nucleotides matching TRBD2. The CDR3 is 16 residues long. The V gene end was trimmed by 0 bases and the J gene end by 4 bases; junction bases not matched to a gene: 2. Germline CDR1 reads LGHNA; CDR2 reads YNFKEQ. As DNA, the CDR3 is TGTGCCAGCAGCCAAGATGGACTAGCGGGGCCAGATACGCAGTATTTT. Translated, it gives CASSQDGLAGPDTQYF.

This clonotype has more than one count but fewer than ten. CDR3 region: CASSRLAGGRETQYF. The CDR3 bases are TGTGCCAGCAGCAGACTAGCGGGGGGCCGGGAGACCCAGTACTTC. The chain has TRBV5-6 and TRBJ2-5; 13 nucleotides align to TRBD2. The length of the CDR3 is 15 residues. Germline-derived CDR1 and CDR2 are SGHDT and YYEEEE. V lost 4 bases, J lost 5 bases, and 5 bases stayed unmatched.

This clonotype has a count of ten or more. The gene calls are TRBV20-1 and TRBJ1-2; 8 bases agree with TRBD1. Losses at the gene ends were 5 bases for V and 4 bases for J; bases not matched to a gene: 6. The CDR3 length is 13 residues. CDR1 is DFQATT, CDR2 SNEGSKA, per germline (reference sequence). The CDR3 nucleotides are TGCAGTGCTTTAGACAGGGGAGTCTATGGCTACACCTTC. Protein sequence: CSALDRGVYGYTF.

The chain recombines TRBV20-1 with TRBJ1-5; 7 bases are shared with TRBD1. This CDR3 has 16 amino acids. V dropped 3 bases and J dropped 0; count of bases not matched to a gene: 8. Germline lookup yields CDR1 DFQATT and CDR2 SNEGSKA (reference sequence). The CDR3 sequence is CSARVPGQTSNQPQHF. The CDR3 DNA follows: TGCAGTGCTAGGGTTCCGGGACAGACTAGCAATCAGCCCCAGCATTTT.

This clonotype was seen repeatedly, ten times or more. The chain has TRBV6-5 and TRBJ2-3, with D possibly matching TRBD2 (5 bases). Trimming removed 4 bases from V and 7 bases from J, with 15 bases in between. The CDR3 spans 14 residues. Germline loops: CDR1 MNHEY, CDR2 SVGAGI. This CDR3 reads CASSFFRDFHTQYF. The DNA of the CDR3 is TGTGCCAGCAGTTTCTTTCGGGATTTCCATACGCAGTATTTT.

The chain is built from TRBV28 and TRBJ1-1; no clear D. V lost 7 bases and J lost 0, with 9 bases in between. The length of the CDR3 is 13 residues. The V gene's germline CDR1 is MDHEN and CDR2 SYDVKM. The chain's CDR3 is CASMQMVNTEAFF. The CDR3 DNA reads TGTGCCAGCATGCAGATGGTGAACACTGAAGCTTTCTTT.

V usage is TRBV6-8 and J usage is TRBJ1-6; 10 bases match TRBD1. V was clipped by 6 bases and J by 10 bases; unmatched bases: 6. The CDR3 loop spans 14 amino acids. Germline V lookup: CDR1 MNHGY, CDR2 SAAAGT. CDR3 bases: TGTGCCAGCAGATTCCGGGACAGGGGATCACCCCTCCACTTT. Its protein product is CASRFRDRGSPLHF.

This clonotype was detected ten times or more. The chain couples TRBV2 to TRBJ2-7; D perhaps matches TRBD2 (5 bases). This CDR3 is 13 amino acids long. Germline CDR1 SNHLY, CDR2 FYNNEI. The V end lost 10 bases, the J end lost 0 bases, and 13 bases lay between the germline ends. The DNA for the CDR3 is TGTGCCACTTCGGACGGGAACTCCTACGAGCAGTACGTC. Translated, it gives CATSDGNSYEQYV.

The sample holds many counts of this clonotype. The V and J genes are TRBV7-2 and TRBJ2-4, with D possibly called TRBD1 or TRBD2 (5 bases each). Looked up from germline, CDR1 is SGHTA and CDR2 is FQGNSA. The V and J ends lost 4 bases and 2 bases respectively, with 18 bases between them. This CDR3 is built from 17 residues. DNA for the CDR3: TGTGCCAGCAGCTCACACTGGGACCGGACAACCAAAAACATTCAGTACTTC. Protein sequence: CASSSHWDRTTKNIQYF.

This clonotype was seen many times. The chain combines TRBV7-2 with TRBJ2-3, with TRBD2 matching 9 bases. V gave up 5 bases and J gave up 6 bases; unmatched junction bases: 3. The CDR3 extends over 13 amino acids. In germline, CDR1 is SGHTA, CDR2 FQGNSA. CDR3 DNA: TGTGCCAGCAGCCGCGGGGGGGCCGATACGCAGTATTTT. Amino acid sequence: CASSRGGADTQYF.

This clonotype occurred a few times. The chain is built from TRBV5-6 and TRBJ1-1; the D gene is possibly TRBD1 (6 bases). Deletions cut 1 base from V and 8 bases from J, with 24 bases between. The CDR3 runs 17 residues. CDR1 and CDR2 from the germline V gene are SGHDT and YYEEEE. CDR3 residues: CASSLFFQGPSHLEAFF. The CDR3 DNA reads TGTGCCAGCAGCTTGTTTTTCCAGGGGCCCAGCCACTTAGAAGCTTTCTTT.

This clonotype was seen ten or more times. The CDR3 sequence: CASSQVGVGGELFF. CDR3 bases: TGTGCCAGCAGCCAAGTGGGGGTCGGGGGGGAGCTGTTTTTT. The chain is built from TRBV4-2 and TRBJ2-2; D is perhaps TRBD1 or TRBD2 (5 bases each). Germline V lookup: CDR1 LGHNA, CDR2 YNFKEQ. Trimming removed 1 base from V and 8 bases from J, with 11 bases in between. This CDR3 comprises 14 residues.

In this sample, this clonotype turned up a few times. The V gene is TRBV28, the J gene TRBJ2-4, with a tentative D call TRBD2 (6 bases). This CDR3 is 12 amino acids long. Trimming cost V 3 bases and J 15 bases, with 15 bases left between them. Germline V CDR1 and CDR2: MDHEN, SYDVKM. Here the CDR3 DNA reads TGTGCCAGCAGTTTTCGCCGGTTCGGGAGGTACTTC. This encodes CASSFRRFGRYF.